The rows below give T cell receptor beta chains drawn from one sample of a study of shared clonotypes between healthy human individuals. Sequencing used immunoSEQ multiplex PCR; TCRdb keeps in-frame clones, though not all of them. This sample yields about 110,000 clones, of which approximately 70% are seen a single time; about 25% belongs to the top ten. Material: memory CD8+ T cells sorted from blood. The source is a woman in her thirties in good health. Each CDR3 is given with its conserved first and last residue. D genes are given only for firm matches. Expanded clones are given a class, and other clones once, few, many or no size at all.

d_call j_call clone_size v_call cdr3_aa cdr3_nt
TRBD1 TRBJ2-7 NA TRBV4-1 CASSQGGQASYEQYF TGCGCCAGCAGCCAAGGCGGACAGGCCTCCTACGAGCAGTACTTC
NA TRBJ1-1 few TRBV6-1 CASSEAASDYNTEAFF TGTGCCAGCAGTGAAGCGGCATCCGACTATAATACTGAAGCTTTCTTT
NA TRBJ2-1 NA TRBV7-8 CASSWLLRALSDYNEQFF TGTGCCAGCAGCTGGCTGTTGCGGGCCCTTTCAGACTACAATGAGCAGTTCTTC
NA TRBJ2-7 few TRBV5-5 CASSEETGFLYEQYF TGTGCCAGCAGCGAAGAAACAGGTTTCCTCTACGAGCAGTACTTC
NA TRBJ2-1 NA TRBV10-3 CAISENVFRGSSYNEQFF TGTGCCATCAGTGAGAACGTTTTTCGGGGGAGCTCCTACAATGAGCAGTTCTTC
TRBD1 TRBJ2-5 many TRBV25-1 CASSDSYRGRQETQYF TGTGCCAGCAGTGATTCTTACAGGGGGAGACAAGAGACCCAGTACTTC
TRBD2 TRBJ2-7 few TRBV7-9 CASSPGTSGSGLHEQYF TGTGCCAGCAGCCCCGGGACTAGCGGGAGCGGCCTCCACGAGCAGTACTTC
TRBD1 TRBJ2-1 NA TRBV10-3 CAISEPGTGTYNEQFF TGTGCCATCAGTGAGCCCGGGACAGGGACCTACAATGAGCAGTTCTTC
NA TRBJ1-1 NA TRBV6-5 CASSWVENTEAFF TGTGCCAGCAGTTGGGTCGAGAACACTGAAGCTTTCTTT
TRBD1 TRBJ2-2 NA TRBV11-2 CASSFSGTVRTGELFF TGTGCCAGCAGCTTCTCCGGGACAGTGAGGACCGGGGAGCTGTTTTTT
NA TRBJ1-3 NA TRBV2 CASSDGDTAPGTIYF TGTGCCAGCAGTGATGGGGACACCGCTCCTGGCACCATATATTTT
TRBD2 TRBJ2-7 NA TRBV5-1 CASSPGTSGPYEQYF TGCGCCAGCAGCCCCGGGACTAGCGGGCCTTACGAGCAGTACTTC
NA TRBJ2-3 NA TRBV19 CASRSLEISTDTQYF TGTGCCAGTAGATCCTTAGAGATTTCTACAGATACGCAGTATTTT
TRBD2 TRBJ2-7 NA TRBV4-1 CASSQDVWSGSYEQYF TGCGCCAGCAGCCAAGACGTCTGGAGCGGGAGTTACGAGCAGTACTTC
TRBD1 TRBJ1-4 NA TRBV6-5 CASSRRQGNEKLFF TGTGCCAGCAGCCGCCGACAGGGTAATGAAAAACTGTTTTTT
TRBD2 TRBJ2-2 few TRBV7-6 CASSLGAGGPGAGELFF TGTGCCAGCAGCTTAGGAGCGGGAGGGCCTGGGGCCGGGGAGCTGTTTTTT
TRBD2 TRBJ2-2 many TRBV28 CASSLFSQARTSGRAGELFF TGTGCCAGCAGTTTATTTTCCCAGGCCCGGACTAGCGGGAGGGCCGGGGAGCTGTTTTTT
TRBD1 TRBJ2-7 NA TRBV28 CASSLWATGVGEQYF TGTGCCAGCAGTTTATGGGCTACAGGGGTTGGGGAGCAGTACTTC
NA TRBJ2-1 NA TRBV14 CASSLFGYEQFF TGTGCCAGCAGCCTATTCGGGTATGAGCAGTTCTTC
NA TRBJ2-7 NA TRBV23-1 CASSPVRDEQYF TGCGCCAGCAGTCCGGTCCGGGACGAGCAGTACTTC
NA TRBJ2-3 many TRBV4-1 CASSNAGHTRTDTQYF TGCGCCAGCAGCAACGCAGGGCATACTCGCACAGATACGCAGTATTTT
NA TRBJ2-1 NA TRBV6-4 CASSDSSGAYNEQFF TGTGCCAGCAGTGACTCATCGGGAGCCTACAATGAGCAGTTCTTC
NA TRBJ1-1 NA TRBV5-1 CASSAWDTGNTEAFF TGCGCCAGCAGCGCGTGGGACACCGGGAACACTGAAGCTTTCTTT
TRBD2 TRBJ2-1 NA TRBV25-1 CASSESTSGRPHNEQFF TGTGCCAGCAGTGAATCGACTAGCGGGAGACCTCACAATGAGCAGTTCTTC
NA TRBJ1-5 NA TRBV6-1 CASWDNWNQPQHF TGTGCCAGCTGGGACAACTGGAATCAGCCCCAGCATTTT
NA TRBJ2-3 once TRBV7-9 CASSLANYLLTDTQYF TGTGCCAGCAGCTTAGCGAACTACCTACTCACAGATACGCAGTATTTT
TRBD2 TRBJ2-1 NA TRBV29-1 CSVEDTTSGNTFNEQFF TGCAGCGTTGAGGATACCACTAGCGGGAACACTTTCAATGAGCAGTTCTTC
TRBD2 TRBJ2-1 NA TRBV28 CASNQAGAGNEQFF TGTGCCAGCAACCAAGCGGGAGCCGGCAATGAGCAGTTCTTC
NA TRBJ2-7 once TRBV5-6 CASSLDGTPSSYEQYF TGTGCCAGCAGCTTGGATGGGACTCCCAGCTCCTACGAGCAGTACTTC
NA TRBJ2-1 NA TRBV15 CATSRGTADYNEQFF TGTGCCACCAGCAGAGGAACAGCAGATTACAATGAGCAGTTCTTC
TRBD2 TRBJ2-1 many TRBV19 CASRLAGGTYNEQFF TGTGCCAGTAGGCTAGCGGGAGGGACCTACAATGAGCAGTTCTTC
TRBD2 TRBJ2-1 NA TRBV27 CASSLMTGLAGGPYEQFF TGTGCCAGCAGTTTGATGACCGGACTAGCGGGAGGGCCGTATGAGCAGTTCTTC
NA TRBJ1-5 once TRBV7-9 CASSSTSPGNQPQHF TGTGCCAGCAGCTCCACCTCTCCGGGGAATCAGCCCCAGCATTTT
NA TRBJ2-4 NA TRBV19 CASSIAAANLAKNIQYF TGTGCCAGTAGTATAGCCGCGGCAAACCTAGCCAAAAACATTCAGTACTTC
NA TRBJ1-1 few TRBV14 CASSVLMNTEAFF TGTGCCAGCAGCGTTCTTATGAACACTGAAGCTTTCTTT
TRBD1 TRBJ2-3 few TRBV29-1 CSAYPRDRVPDTQYF TGCAGCGCGTATCCGAGGGACAGGGTGCCAGATACGCAGTATTTT
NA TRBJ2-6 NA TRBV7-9 CASSPRRGSSGANVLTF TGTGCCAGCAGCCCTAGGAGGGGGAGCTCTGGGGCCAACGTCCTGACTTTC